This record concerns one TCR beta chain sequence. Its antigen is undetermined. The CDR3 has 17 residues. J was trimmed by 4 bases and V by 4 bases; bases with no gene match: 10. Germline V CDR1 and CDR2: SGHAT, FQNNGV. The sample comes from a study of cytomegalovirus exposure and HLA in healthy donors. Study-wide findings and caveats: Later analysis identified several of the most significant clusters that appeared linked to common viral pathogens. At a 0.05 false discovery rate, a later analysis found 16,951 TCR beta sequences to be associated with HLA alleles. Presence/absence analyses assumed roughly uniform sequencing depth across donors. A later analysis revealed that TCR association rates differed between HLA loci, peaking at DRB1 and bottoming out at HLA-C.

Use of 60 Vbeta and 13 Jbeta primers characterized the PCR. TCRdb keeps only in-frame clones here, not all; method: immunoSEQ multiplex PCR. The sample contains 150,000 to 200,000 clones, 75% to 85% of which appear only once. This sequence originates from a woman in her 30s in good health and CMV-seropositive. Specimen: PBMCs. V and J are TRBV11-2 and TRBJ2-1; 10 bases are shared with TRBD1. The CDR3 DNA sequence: TGTGCCAGCAGCTCAAAAACCGGACAGGGGGTATACAATGAGCAGTTCTTC. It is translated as CASSSKTGQGVYNEQFF.